The sequence of this T cell receptor beta chain was determined in a study of metastatic and nonmetastatic thyroid tumors. At the level of the study: Repertoires of blood and of tissue (tumor or nodule) from malignant and benign thyroid patients were compared.

At least ten counts were recorded for this clone. Patients were all untreated before their thyroid surgery. Authors' processing steps: In papillary thyroid cancer, a distant-metastasis classifier was built using CDR3 differences across clinicopathological groups. TCRdb re-called clones from the PCR reads using MiXCR. The authors' filters were not applied to this entry. The table has 30,000 to 45,000 clones, 25% to 30% seen once. Trimming took 2 bases from V and 2 from J, leaving 9 bases between them. The CDR3 runs to 15 residues. The V gene's germline CDR1 is SGHTA and CDR2 FQGNSA. This clonotype originated in a male donor with papillary thyroid cancer or a benign thyroid nodule (not recorded which). Some clones in this sample may be carry-over from other donors' samples. Sequenced material: blood. The chain recombines TRBV7-2 with TRBJ1-4; D call uncertain. CDR3 bases: TGTGCCAGCAGCTTAATACCGGGTACTAATGAAAAACTGTTTTTT. Its translation is CASSLIPGTNEKLFF.